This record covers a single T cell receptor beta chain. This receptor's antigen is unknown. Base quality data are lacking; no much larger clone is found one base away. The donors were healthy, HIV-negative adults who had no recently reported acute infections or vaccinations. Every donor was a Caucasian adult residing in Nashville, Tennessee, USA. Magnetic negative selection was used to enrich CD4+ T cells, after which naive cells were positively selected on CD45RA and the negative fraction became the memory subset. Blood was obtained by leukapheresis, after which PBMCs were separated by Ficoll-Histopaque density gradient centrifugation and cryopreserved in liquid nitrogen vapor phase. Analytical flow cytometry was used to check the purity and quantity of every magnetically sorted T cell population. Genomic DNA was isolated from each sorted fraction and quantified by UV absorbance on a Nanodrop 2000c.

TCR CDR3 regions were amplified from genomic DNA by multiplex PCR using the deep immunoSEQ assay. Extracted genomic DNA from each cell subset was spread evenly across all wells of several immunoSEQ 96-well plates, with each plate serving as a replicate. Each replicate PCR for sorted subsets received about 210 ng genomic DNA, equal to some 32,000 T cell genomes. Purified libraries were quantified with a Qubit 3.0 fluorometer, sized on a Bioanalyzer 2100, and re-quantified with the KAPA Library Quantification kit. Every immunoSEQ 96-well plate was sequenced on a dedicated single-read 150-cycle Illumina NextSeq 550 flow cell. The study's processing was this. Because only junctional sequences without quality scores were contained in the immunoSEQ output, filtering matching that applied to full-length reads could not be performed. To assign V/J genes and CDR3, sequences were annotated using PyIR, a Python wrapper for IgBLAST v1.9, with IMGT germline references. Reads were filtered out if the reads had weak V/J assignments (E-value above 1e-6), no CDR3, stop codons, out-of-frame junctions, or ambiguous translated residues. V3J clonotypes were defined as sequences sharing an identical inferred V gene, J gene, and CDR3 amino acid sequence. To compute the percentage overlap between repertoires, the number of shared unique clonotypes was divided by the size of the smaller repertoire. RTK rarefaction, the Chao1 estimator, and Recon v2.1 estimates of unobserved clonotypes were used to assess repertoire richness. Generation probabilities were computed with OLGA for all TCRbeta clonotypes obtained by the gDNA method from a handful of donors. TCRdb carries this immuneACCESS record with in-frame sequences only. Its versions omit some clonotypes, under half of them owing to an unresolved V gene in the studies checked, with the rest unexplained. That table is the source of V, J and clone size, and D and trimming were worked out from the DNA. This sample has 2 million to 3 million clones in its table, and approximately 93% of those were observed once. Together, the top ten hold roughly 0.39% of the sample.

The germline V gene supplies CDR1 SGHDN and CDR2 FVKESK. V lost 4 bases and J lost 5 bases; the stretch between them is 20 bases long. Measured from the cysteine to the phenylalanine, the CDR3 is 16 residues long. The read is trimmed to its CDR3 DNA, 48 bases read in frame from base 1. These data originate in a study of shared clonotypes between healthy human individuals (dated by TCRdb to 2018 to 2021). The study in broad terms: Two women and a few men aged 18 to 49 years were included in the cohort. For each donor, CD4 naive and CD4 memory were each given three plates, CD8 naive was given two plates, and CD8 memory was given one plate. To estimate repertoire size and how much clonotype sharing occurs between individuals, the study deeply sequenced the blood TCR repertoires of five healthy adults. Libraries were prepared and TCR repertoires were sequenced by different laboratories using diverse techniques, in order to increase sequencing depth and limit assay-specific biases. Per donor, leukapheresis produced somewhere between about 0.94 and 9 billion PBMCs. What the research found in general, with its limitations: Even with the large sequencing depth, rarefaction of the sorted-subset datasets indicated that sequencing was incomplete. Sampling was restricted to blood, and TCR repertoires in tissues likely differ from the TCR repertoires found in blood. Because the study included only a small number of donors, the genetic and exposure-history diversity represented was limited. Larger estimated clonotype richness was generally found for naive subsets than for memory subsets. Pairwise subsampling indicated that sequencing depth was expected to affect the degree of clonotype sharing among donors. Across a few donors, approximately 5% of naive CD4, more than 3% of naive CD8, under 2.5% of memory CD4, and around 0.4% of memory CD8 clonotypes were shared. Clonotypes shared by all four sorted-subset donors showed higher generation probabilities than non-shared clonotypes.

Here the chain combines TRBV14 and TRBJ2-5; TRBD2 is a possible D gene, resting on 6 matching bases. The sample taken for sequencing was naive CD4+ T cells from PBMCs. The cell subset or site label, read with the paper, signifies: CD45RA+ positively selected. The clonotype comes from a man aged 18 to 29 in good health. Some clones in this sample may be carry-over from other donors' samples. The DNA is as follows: TGTGCCAGCAGCCCCTGGAGGGGTGTTGAGGGGGAGACCCAGTACTTC. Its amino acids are CASSPWRGVEGETQYF. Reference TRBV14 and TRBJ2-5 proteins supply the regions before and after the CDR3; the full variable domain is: EAGVTQFPSHSVIEKGQTVTLRCDPISGHDNLYWYRRVMGKEIKFLLHFVKESKQDESGMPNNRFLAERTGGTYSTLKVQPAELEDSGVYFCASSPWRGVEGETQYFGPGTRLLVL.